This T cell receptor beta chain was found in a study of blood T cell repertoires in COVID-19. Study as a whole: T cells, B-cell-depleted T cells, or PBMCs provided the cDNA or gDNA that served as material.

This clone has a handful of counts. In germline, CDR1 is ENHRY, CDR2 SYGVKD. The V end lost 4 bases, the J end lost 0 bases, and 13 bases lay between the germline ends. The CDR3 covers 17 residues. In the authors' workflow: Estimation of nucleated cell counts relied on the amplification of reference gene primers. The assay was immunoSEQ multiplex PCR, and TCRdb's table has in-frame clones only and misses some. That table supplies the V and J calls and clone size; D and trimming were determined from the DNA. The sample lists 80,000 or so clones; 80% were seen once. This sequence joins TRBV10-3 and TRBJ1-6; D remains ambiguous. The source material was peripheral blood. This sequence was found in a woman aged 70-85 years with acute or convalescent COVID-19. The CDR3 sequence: CAISVSPSSSYNSPLHF. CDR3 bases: TGTGCCATCAGTGTTAGTCCTAGCAGCTCCTATAATTCACCCCTCCACTTT.